These 22 T cell receptor beta chains were sequenced from one sample in a study of blood T cell repertoires in COVID-19 (dated by TCRdb to 2019 to 2021). The library was prepared using the immunoSEQ multiplex PCR assay. The clones in this table, taken by TCRdb from immuneACCESS, are in-frame only. Not every clone is retained; where verified, under half of the shortfall comes from an unresolved V gene, and the cause of the rest is unknown. The sample profile shows under 150,000 clones; approximately 79% of them were found once. Jointly, the top ten make up 3% to 4.5% of the sample. The sample consisted of peripheral blood. Receptors were obtained from a man in his sixties with acute or convalescent COVID-19.

The V gene is TRBV28, the J gene TRBJ2-2; D is perhaps TRBD1 (6 bases). CDR1 is MDHEN and CDR2 is SYDVKM in the germline V gene. The V end was cut by 6 bases, the J end by 3 bases, with 11 bases between. The CDR3 extends over 14 amino acids. CDR3 coding DNA: TGTGCCAGCAGCTCACAGGGATACACCGGGGAGCTGTTTTTT. It codes for CASSSQGYTGELFF.

The genes are TRBV14 and TRBJ2-7; possibly TRBD2 for D (5 bases). Trimming stripped 3 bases from V and 9 bases from J, with 15 bases between. CDR3 length: 13 residues. The V gene's germline CDR1 is SGHDN and CDR2 FVKESK. The CDR3 region is CASSQRVREGQYF. CDR3 nucleotide sequence: TGTGCCAGCAGCCAGAGGGTTCGGGAAGGGCAGTACTTC. Using reference TRBV14 and TRBJ2-7 for the parts outside the CDR3, the full variable domain is EAGVTQFPSHSVIEKGQTVTLRCDPISGHDNLYWYRRVMGKEIKFLLHFVKESKQDESGMPNNRFLAERTGGTYSTLKVQPAELEDSGVYFCASSQRVREGQYFGPGTRLTVT.

The rearrangement uses TRBV11-2 and TRBJ1-2; maybe TRBD1 (5 bases). From germline, CDR1 is SGHAT and CDR2 FQNNGV. The CDR3 has 15 amino acids. V shed 3 bases and J shed 6 bases, with 17 bases lying between them. CDR3 amino acids: CASSLSRVVSNGYTF. The CDR3 coding sequence is TGTGCCAGCAGCTTGTCCAGGGTTGTGTCGAATGGCTACACCTTC.

The chain joins TRBV30 to TRBJ2-1; 9 nucleotides line up with TRBD2. CDR3 length equals 15 residues. The germline V gene has CDR1 GTSNPN and CDR2 SVGIG (reference sequence). With V trimmed by 2 bases and J by 12 bases, 14 bases remained unmatched. The chain's CDR3 is CAWSKRGLAQWGQFF. The DNA for the CDR3 is TGTGCCTGGAGTAAACGGGGACTAGCCCAATGGGGGCAGTTCTTC. The full variable domain, in which reference TRBV30 and TRBJ2-1 provide the parts outside the CDR3, is SQTIHQWPATLVQPVGSPLSLECTVEGTSNPNLYWYRQAAGRGLQLLFYSVGIGQISSEVPQNLSASRPQDRQFILSSKKLLLSDSGFYLCAWSKRGLAQWGQFFGPGTRLTVL.

In its sample, this clone was seen a few times. The chain links TRBV3-1 (or the pseudogene TRBV3-2) to TRBJ1-2; 8 bases match TRBD1. Unmatched junction bases numbered 12, after V lost 8 bases and J lost 4 bases. The CDR3 is 15 amino acids. Germline CDR1 reads LGHDT; CDR2 reads YNNKEL (reference sequence). The CDR3 sequence: CASAFEAGGVYGYTF. CDR3 bases: TGTGCCAGCGCCTTTGAGGCAGGGGGCGTCTATGGCTACACCTTC.

V usage is TRBV6-5 and J usage is TRBJ1-1, with D possibly TRBD1 on 6 matching bases. The CDR3 runs 14 residues. Trimming took off 0 bases at V and 5 bases at J, with 10 bases between the two ends. Germline V CDR1 and CDR2: MNHEY, SVGAGI. CDR3: CASSYSGGATEAFF. The CDR3 coding sequence is TGTGCCAGCAGTTACTCGGGGGGGGCGACTGAAGCTTTCTTT.

The chain carries TRBV19 and TRBJ2-1; TRBD2 matches at 7 bases. After removal of 3 bases from V and 8 bases from J, the junction contained 7 bases not matched to a gene. The CDR3 sequence is 14 residues long. The germline V gene has CDR1 LNHDA and CDR2 SQIVND (reference sequence). The CDR3 DNA reads TGTGCCAGTAGTATTGGGCGGGAGTACGATGAGCAGTTCTTC. This encodes CASSIGREYDEQFF.

The gene calls are TRBV12-3 or TRBV12-4 and TRBJ1-2; D not certain. The CDR3 has 13 residues. V was cut by 2 bases and J by 0 bases, with 4 bases left in between. The CDR3 reads CASSLPTNYGYTF. CDR3 coding DNA: TGTGCCAGCAGTTTACCAACTAACTATGGCTACACCTTC.

The chain employs TRBV5-5 and TRBJ2-2, with 11 bases fitting TRBD2. The germline gives CDR1 SGHKS, CDR2 YYEKEE (reference sequence). The CDR3 contains 16 residues. V shed 2 bases and J 6 bases; nucleotides not matched to a gene: 6. CDR3 sequence reads: CASSLLAGDYPGELFF. The CDR3 DNA reads TGTGCCAGCAGCTTACTAGCGGGAGATTATCCCGGGGAGCTGTTTTTT.

V usage is TRBV30 and J usage is TRBJ1-5, with a weak D call TRBD1 (5 bases). CDR1 and CDR2 from the germline V gene are GTSNPN and SVGIG (reference sequence). Trimming took 2 bases from V and 1 from J, leaving 18 bases between them. CDR3 length: 17 residues. CDR3 bases: TGTGCCTGGAGTTTTGGCGGGGGAGGGTGGAGCAATCAGCCCCAGCATTTT. This codes for CAWSFGGGGWSNQPQHF.

The table lists this clone with a few counts. The chain couples TRBV15 to TRBJ1-1; 10 positions match TRBD1. From germline, CDR1 is LNHNV and CDR2 YYDKDF (reference sequence). The length of the CDR3 is 15 residues. With V trimmed by 3 bases and J by 5 bases, 6 bases remained unmatched. CDR3 sequence (DNA): TGTGCCACCAGCAGCAGGGACAGGGGAATTACTGAAGCTTTCTTT. Translation: CATSSRDRGITEAFF.

The J gene is TRBJ2-3, the V gene TRBV6-5; no firm D call. This CDR3 comprises 11 residues. In germline, CDR1 is MNHEY, CDR2 SVGAGI. Trimming left V 6 bases short and J 5 bases short, with 6 bases between. The CDR3 loop reads CASRSLDTQYF. In DNA form, the CDR3 reads TGTGCCAGCAGATCCTTAGATACGCAGTATTTT.

This sequence joins TRBV29-1 and TRBJ2-1; TRBD1 is a possible D gene (5 bases). This CDR3 region has 11 residues. Germline V gene lookup returns CDR1 SQVTM and CDR2 ANQGSEA. Trimming cost V 4 bases and J 8 bases, with 9 bases left between them. The CDR3 is CSVAGIDEQFF. The CDR3 DNA reads as TGCAGCGTTGCAGGGATCGATGAGCAGTTCTTC.

This CDR3 is CASSIGGRPLHF. The CDR3 DNA reads as TGTGCCAGTAGTATTGGTGGCCGACCCCTCCACTTT. The genes are TRBV19 and TRBJ1-6; unclear D gene. V dropped 3 bases and J dropped 12 bases, with 9 bases sitting between them. This CDR3 contains 12 residues. Germline V gives CDR1 LNHDA, CDR2 SQIVND (reference sequence).

V is TRBV12-3 or TRBV12-4 and J is TRBJ1-3, with D maybe TRBD1 (6 bases). V gave up 7 bases and J gave up 3 bases, with 10 bases separating them. There are 13 residues in the CDR3. This CDR3 reads CASKGQNGNTIYF. The DNA of the CDR3 is TGTGCCAGCAAAGGACAGAATGGAAACACCATATATTTT.

The chain joins TRBV6-6 to TRBJ2-7; D not resolved. Germline CDR1 and CDR2: MNHNY and SVGAGI (reference sequence). The CDR3 runs 13 residues. Deletions cut 4 bases from V and 2 bases from J, with 9 bases between. CDR3 loop: CASSSGNAYEQYF. The CDR3 coding sequence is TGTGCCAGCAGTTCTGGCAACGCCTACGAGCAGTACTTC.

This chain uses TRBV15 with TRBJ2-1, with 7 bases that match TRBD2. This CDR3 region has 14 residues. V dropped 1 base and J dropped 9; count of bases not matched to a gene: 6. Germline-derived CDR1 and CDR2 are LNHNV and YYDKDF (reference sequence). CDR3 protein: CATSRGGSVGEQFF. For the CDR3, the DNA is TGTGCCACCAGCAGAGGCGGGAGCGTAGGTGAGCAGTTCTTC.

The V call is TRBV19, the J call TRBJ2-5; 7 nucleotides line up with TRBD1. The germline gives CDR1 LNHDA, CDR2 SQIVND (reference sequence). The CDR3 is 14 residues long. The V segment lost 4 bases and the J segment 4 bases; nucleotides outside the gene matches: 6. The CDR3 reads CASSTFDRVETQYF. In DNA, the CDR3 is TGTGCCAGTAGTACCTTCGACAGGGTAGAGACCCAGTACTTC.

V gene TRBV7-2 combines with J gene TRBJ2-4; D not certain. CDR1 is SGHTA and CDR2 is FQGNSA in the germline V gene. V was trimmed by 1 base and J by 2 bases, leaving 6 bases between them. The CDR3 totals 14 residues. Here the CDR3 reads CASSLGLPKNIQYF. The CDR3 DNA is TGTGCCAGCAGCTTAGGCCTACCCAAAAACATTCAGTACTTC.

The rearrangement links TRBV28 to TRBJ1-5; D is ambiguous. The CDR3 is 14 residues long. Germline values: CDR1 MDHEN, CDR2 SYDVKM. V dropped 4 bases and J dropped 2 bases, with 9 bases sitting between them. The CDR3 DNA reads TGTGCCAGCAGTTGGGGTAGCGGCAATCAGCCCCAGCATTTT. Its protein is CASSWGSGNQPQHF.

J is TRBJ2-7 and V is TRBV27; weak D call: TRBD1 (5 bases). CDR1 is MNHEY, CDR2 SMNVEV, per germline (reference sequence). This CDR3 has 11 amino acids. The germline V and J ends were trimmed by 2 bases and 6 bases, with 5 bases remaining between them. This chain's CDR3 is CASSLRGEQYF. CDR3 coding DNA: TGTGCCAGCAGTTTAAGGGGCGAGCAGTACTTC.

This clone was found a few times. This chain joins TRBV2 and TRBJ2-4, with TRBD1 matching over 10 bases. Looked up from germline, CDR1 is SNHLY and CDR2 is FYNNEI. J lost 12 bases, V lost 4 bases, and 9 bases had no gene match. CDR3 length: 14 residues. The CDR3 here is CASSGTGGNWNQYF. CDR3 bases: TGTGCCAGCAGTGGGACAGGGGGGAATTGGAATCAGTACTTC. Drawing the rest from reference TRBV2 and TRBJ2-4, the complete variable domain is EPEVTQTPSHQVTQMGQEVILRCVPISNHLYFYWYRQILGQKVEFLVSFYNNEISEKSEIFDDQFSVERPDGSNFTLKIRSTKLEDSAMYFCASSGTGGNWNQYFGAGTRLSVL.